Below are 25 T cell receptor beta chains sequenced from a single sample in a study of T cells in Graves' hyperthyroidism and ophthalmopathy. The CDR3 regions of TCR beta were amplified from RNA transcripts. The HTBI primer set served for first-round RT-PCR of the TCR CDR3. TCRdb called the multiplex PCR reads again in MiXCR, with one record for every CDR3 protein. The sample consists of around 340,000 distinct CDR3 sequences, about a sixth of them appearing once. The sequencing sample was made of blood. The receptors here all came from a woman in her thirties or forties with Graves' ophthalmopathy.

This clonotype was seen ten or more times. A much larger clone sits a single nucleotide away, making a read error possible. The V call is TRBV6-5, the J call TRBJ1-2; 7 bases map to TRBD1. The CDR3 contains 14 residues. J gave up 4 bases and V 0 bases, and 2 bases lay outside the gene matches. From germline, CDR1 is MNHEY and CDR2 SVGAGI. Here the CDR3 DNA reads TGTGCCAGCAGTTACTCGACAGGGATCTATGGCTACACCTTC. This sequence encodes CASSYSTGIYGYTF.

This chain links TRBV4-1 with TRBJ2-5, with D tentatively TRBD1 (6 bases). The V and J ends lost 5 bases and 2 bases respectively, with 15 bases between them. Per germline, CDR1 MGHRA and CDR2 YSYEKL. The CDR3 contains 15 residues. For the CDR3, the DNA is TGCGCCAGCAGCAGAGCGGACAGTCTGCAAGAGACCCAGTACTTC. Encoded protein: CASSRADSLQETQYF.

This clonotype was observed at least ten times. The chain carries TRBV6-2 or TRBV6-3 and TRBJ2-2; D gene uncertain. The CDR3 spans 16 residues. Germline V gives CDR1 MNHEY, CDR2 SVGEGT. Trimming took off 2 bases at V and 7 bases at J, with 17 bases between the two ends. The CDR3 nucleotides are TGTGCCAGCAGTTACCGCCCCGGCGGAGTTAACGGGGAGCTGTTTTTT. Translating it yields CASSYRPGGVNGELFF.

A single count supports this clonotype. The chain employs TRBV27 and TRBJ2-7, with 8 bases aligning to TRBD1. The V gene's germline CDR1 is MNHEY and CDR2 SMNVEV (reference sequence). Trimming cost V 7 bases and J 1 base; bases outside gene matches: 6. The CDR3 is 14 amino acids. The CDR3: CASNNRTGSYEQYF. DNA for the CDR3: TGTGCCAGCAATAACAGGACAGGGTCCTACGAGCAGTACTTC.

Many counts were recorded for this clonotype. This sequence joins TRBV29-1 and TRBJ2-7, with a weak D call TRBD1 (7 bases). Between the trimmed V and J ends, which lost 6 bases and 4 bases, there was a span of 13 bases. This CDR3 comprises 12 residues. CDR1 is SQVTM and CDR2 is ANQGSEA in the germline V gene. The CDR3 here is CSVSGDSYEQYF. In DNA form, the CDR3 reads TGCAGCGTCTCGGGGGACAGTTACGAGCAGTACTTC.

Of note for this clonotype: The junction and the germline gene differ at one end; a read error may be behind it. The chain recombines TRBV29-1 with TRBJ1-2; D gene uncertain. In germline, CDR1 is SQVTM, CDR2 ANQGSEA. The CDR3 sequence is 13 residues long. Here the CDR3 DNA reads TGCAGCGTTTACATGGATCAGAGCGAAGGCTACATCTTC. Its translation: CSVYMDQSEGYIF.

The sample holds many counts of this clonotype. The chain recombines TRBV12-3 or TRBV12-4 with TRBJ1-3; D call uncertain. This CDR3 region has 15 residues. The V and J ends lost 3 bases and 4 bases respectively, with 13 bases between them. CDR3 nucleotides: TGTGCCAGCAGTTTCCCGCTAGGGCCGGGAAACACCATATATTTT. Its translation: CASSFPLGPGNTIYF.

This clonotype has at least ten counts. The rearrangement uses TRBV28 and TRBJ2-5; D is ambiguous. The CDR3 loop spans 14 amino acids. The V gene lost 5 bases and the J gene lost 9 bases, with 19 bases spanning the gap. Germline CDR1 reads MDHEN; CDR2 reads SYDVKM. The CDR3 sequence: CASSPAVTKVAQYF. In nucleotides, the CDR3 is TGTGCCAGCAGTCCGGCGGTCACGAAGGTGGCCCAGTACTTC.

This clonotype was counted a single time. The chain combines TRBV29-1 with TRBJ2-7, with 11 bases aligning to TRBD1. The CDR3 runs to 14 residues. Germline lookup yields CDR1 SQVTM and CDR2 ANQGSEA. The ends lost 6 bases at V and 4 bases at J; junction bases unmatched: 8. The CDR3 is CSVEGGTGGYEQYF. CDR3 sequence (DNA): TGCAGCGTGGAGGGCGGGACAGGGGGTTACGAGCAGTACTTC.

This clonotype was seen many times. The chain recombines TRBV28 with TRBJ1-5; no clear D. This CDR3 is 12 amino acids long. CDR1 is MDHEN, CDR2 SYDVKM, per germline. The V and J ends lost 4 bases and 5 bases respectively, with 6 bases between them. CDR3 loop: CASSSDYQPQHF. CDR3 in DNA: TGTGCCAGCAGTTCGGATTATCAGCCCCAGCATTTT.

This clonotype was recorded at least ten times. The chain links TRBV6-5 to TRBJ1-5; 9 bases match TRBD1. From germline, CDR1 is MNHEY and CDR2 SVGAGI. V lost 5 bases to trimming and J lost 4 bases; unmatched junction nucleotides: 9. The CDR3 loop spans 16 amino acids. CDR3 sequence reads: CASSNEGQGINQPQHF. CDR3 nucleotides: TGTGCCAGCAGTAACGAGGGACAGGGCATAAATCAGCCCCAGCATTTT.

This clonotype was seen ten or more times. The chain links TRBV5-6 to TRBJ1-2; no clear D. This CDR3 spans 15 amino acids. The germline V gene encodes CDR1 SGHDT and CDR2 YYEEEE. V was cut by 0 bases and J by 6 bases, with 15 bases left in between. The CDR3 sequence is CASSLGSAPADGYTF. Here the CDR3 DNA reads TGTGCCAGCAGCTTGGGTTCAGCACCTGCGGATGGCTACACCTTC.

In this sample, this clonotype turned up many times. A read error may account for a junction end that differs from germline. The chain carries TRBV12-3 or TRBV12-4 and TRBJ2-6; the D gene could be TRBD1 or TRBD2 (5 bases each). There are 16 residues in the CDR3. In DNA form, the CDR3 reads TGCGCCAGCAGTGAGGGACGGTTCTCTGGGGCCAACGTCCTGACTTTC. Amino acids: CASSEGRFSGANVLTF.

The chain couples TRBV6-2 or TRBV6-3 to TRBJ2-7; 9 nucleotides agree with TRBD1. Germline V lookup: CDR1 MNHEY, CDR2 SVGEGT. Trimming removed 6 bases from V and 2 bases from J; junction bases left unmatched: 8. The CDR3 extends over 15 amino acids. CDR3 in amino acids: CASSSGDRAPYEQYF. In DNA form, the CDR3 reads TGTGCCAGCAGCTCCGGGGACAGGGCGCCCTACGAGCAGTACTTC.

This clonotype was counted at least ten times. J is TRBJ1-5 and V is TRBV27; D unresolved. Per germline, CDR1 MNHEY and CDR2 SMNVEV (reference sequence). CDR3 length equals 15 residues. Trimming left V 0 bases short and J 9 bases short, with 15 bases between. Here the CDR3 reads CASSLSRTLGSPQHF. The CDR3, as DNA: TGTGCCAGCAGTTTATCGAGAACCCTCGGATCGCCCCAGCATTTT.

Ten or more counts support this clonotype. This chain joins TRBV6-4 and TRBJ2-4; 16 bases fit TRBD2. The germline V gene has CDR1 MRHNA and CDR2 SNTAGT. The CDR3 is 20 amino acids. Losses at the gene ends were 1 base for V and 1 base for J; bases not matched to a gene: 7. CDR3 DNA sequence: TGTGCCAGCAGTGACTTGGGACTAGCGGGAGGGCCCCGGGCCAAAAACATTCAGTACTTC. This codes for CASSDLGLAGGPRAKNIQYF.

This clonotype was seen at least ten times. The V call is TRBV19, the J call TRBJ1-5; D uncertain. This CDR3 is built from 14 residues. V lost 5 bases to trimming and J lost 4 bases, with 12 bases between them. The germline V gene has CDR1 LNHDA and CDR2 SQIVND (reference sequence). In DNA form, the CDR3 reads TGTGCCAGTAGTTCGGCAGCCGCGAATCAGCCCCAGCATTTT. As protein: CASSSAAANQPQHF.

On this clonotype itself: Lacking the conserved final phenylalanine or tryptophan, this CDR3 likely reflects a read error. The limits of the CDR3 on the DNA are not certain, so only TCRdb's listed CDR3 is given. The chain joins TRBV28 to TRBJ2-2; the DNA was not compared with TRBD2, the D call given in the table. CDR1 is MDHEN, CDR2 SYDVKM, per germline. The CDR3 is 13 residues long, counting both termini. The CDR3 loop reads CASSWRGTGEPFL.

This rearrangement joins TRBV5-5 to TRBJ2-5; a possible D gene is TRBD2 (7 bases). The V gene's germline CDR1 is SGHKS and CDR2 YYEKEE (reference sequence). CDR3 length equals 16 residues. V was pared by 0 bases and J by 2 bases, with 14 bases between. CDR3 residues: CASSLVGGQGQETQYF. CDR3 nucleotides: TGTGCCAGCAGCTTGGTGGGGGGGCAGGGGCAAGAGACCCAGTACTTC.

This clonotype has a count of ten or more. The V gene is TRBV11-2, the J gene TRBJ2-7; D unclear. Germline V gives CDR1 SGHAT, CDR2 FQNNGV. The length of the CDR3 is 12 residues. Trimming left V 5 bases short and J 4 bases short, with 9 bases between. The CDR3 loop is CASSRVQYEQYF. The DNA of the CDR3 is TGTGCCAGCAGCAGAGTCCAGTACGAGCAGTACTTC.

This clonotype was seen at least ten times. V is TRBV28 and J is TRBJ2-7; 10 nucleotides match TRBD2. The CDR3 is 17 amino acids. Germline-derived CDR1 and CDR2 are MDHEN and SYDVKM. J gave up 7 bases and V 3 bases, and 15 bases lay outside the gene matches. CDR3 nucleotide sequence: TGTGCCAGCAGTTTGATCCCTAGCGGGAGCCCCCTGGGGGAGCAGTACTTC. Encoded protein: CASSLIPSGSPLGEQYF.

There are many counts of this clonotype. The genes are TRBV12-3 or TRBV12-4 and TRBJ2-3; perhaps TRBD2 as D (5 bases). This CDR3 spans 15 amino acids. The V gene lost 7 bases and the J gene lost 5 bases, with 19 bases spanning the gap. Written as DNA, the CDR3 is TGTGCCAGCACCCTTCACCGGGCCGGAGGAGATACGCAGTATTTT. It encodes CASTLHRAGGDTQYF.

A few counts support this clonotype. J is TRBJ2-5 and V is TRBV18; a possible D gene is TRBD2 (5 bases). The germline V and J ends were trimmed by 5 bases and 5 bases, with 15 bases remaining between them. Germline assignment: CDR1 KGHSH and CDR2 LQKENI. CDR3 length: 14 residues. The CDR3 DNA is TGTGCCAGCTCAGACCAGAGGGCGAAGGAGACCCAGTACTTC. Translation: CASSDQRAKETQYF.

The rearrangement uses TRBV28 and TRBJ2-7; 10 bases are shared with TRBD1. J gave up 4 bases and V 6 bases, and 6 bases lay outside the gene matches. This CDR3 is 14 amino acids long. Germline CDR1 is MDHEN and CDR2 is SYDVKM. CDR3 region: CASSPGQGVYEQYF. The CDR3 nucleotides are TGTGCCAGCAGCCCCGGACAGGGGGTTTACGAGCAGTACTTC.

This clonotype was detected ten times or more. This CDR3 reads CAWNFGTSGRHQETQYF. CDR3 coding DNA: TGTGCCTGGAATTTCGGAACTAGCGGGAGGCACCAAGAGACCCAGTACTTC. The rearrangement uses TRBV30 and TRBJ2-5; 12 bases are shared with TRBD2. This CDR3 is built from 17 residues. The ends lost 4 bases at V and 0 bases at J; junction bases unmatched: 9. The germline V gene has CDR1 GTSNPN and CDR2 SVGIG (reference sequence).